This TCR beta chain was profiled in a study of OX40 agonist ivuxolimab in advanced cancers. Study details: Partial responses were achieved by three patients, of whom one had hepatocellular carcinoma and two had cutaneous melanoma.

The germline gives CDR1 MDHEN, CDR2 SYDVKM. The CDR3 loop spans 12 amino acids. Trimming took off 11 bases at V and 2 bases at J, with 13 bases between the two ends. Here immunoSEQ multiplex PCR was the method, and the copy in TCRdb shows in-frame clones only, minus some. The repertoire holds 99,000 or so clones, with over 75% as singletons. Findings and caveats of the study: The antigen specificity of the peripheral T cells (those that were expanded) was not determined. Some nonresponders also had low normalized T-cell clonal expansion.

A remark on this clone: Its antigen is currently unknown.

This TCR came from an adult with an advanced solid tumor such as melanoma, head and neck, liver or kidney cancer. The chain carries TRBV28 and TRBJ2-7; perhaps TRBD1 as D (6 bases). The material sequenced was CD4+ or CD8+ T cells sorted from blood, taken in a trial of the OX40 agonist ivuxolimab. Written as DNA, the CDR3 is TGTGCCTCCCCAGGGGTTACCTACGAGCAGTACTTC. As protein: CASPGVTYEQYF. Combining the CDR3 with reference TRBV28 and TRBJ2-7 gives the whole variable domain DVKVTQSSRYLVKRTGEKVFLECVQDMDHENMFWYRQDPGLGLRLIYFSYDVKMKEKGDIPEGYSVSREKKERFSLILESASTNQTSMYLCASPGVTYEQYFGPGTRLTVT.